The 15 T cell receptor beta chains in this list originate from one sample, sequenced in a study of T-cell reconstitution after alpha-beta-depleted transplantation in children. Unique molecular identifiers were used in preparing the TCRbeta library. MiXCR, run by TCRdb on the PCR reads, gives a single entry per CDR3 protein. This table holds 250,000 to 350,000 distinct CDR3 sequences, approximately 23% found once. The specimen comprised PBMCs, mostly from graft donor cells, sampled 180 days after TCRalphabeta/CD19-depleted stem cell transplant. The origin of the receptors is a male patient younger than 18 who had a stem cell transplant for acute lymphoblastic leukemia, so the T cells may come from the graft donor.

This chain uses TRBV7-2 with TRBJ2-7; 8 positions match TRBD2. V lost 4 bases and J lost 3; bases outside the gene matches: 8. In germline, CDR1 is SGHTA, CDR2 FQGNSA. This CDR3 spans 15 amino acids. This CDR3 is CASSSSASGLYEQYF. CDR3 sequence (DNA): TGTGCCAGCAGCTCGAGCGCTAGCGGGCTCTACGAGCAGTACTTC.

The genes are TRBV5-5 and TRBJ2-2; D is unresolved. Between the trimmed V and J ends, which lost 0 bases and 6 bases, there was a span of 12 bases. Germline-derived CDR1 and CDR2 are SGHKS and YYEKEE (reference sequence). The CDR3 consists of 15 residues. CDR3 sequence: CASSLAKLYPGELFF. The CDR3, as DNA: TGTGCCAGCAGCTTGGCCAAGCTGTACCCCGGGGAGCTGTTTTTT.

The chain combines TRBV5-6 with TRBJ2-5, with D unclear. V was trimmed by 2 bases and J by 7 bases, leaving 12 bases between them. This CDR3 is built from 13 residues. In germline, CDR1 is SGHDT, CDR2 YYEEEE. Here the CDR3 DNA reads TGTGCCAGCAGCTTCGGTCTAGAGGTGACCCAGTACTTC. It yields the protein CASSFGLEVTQYF.

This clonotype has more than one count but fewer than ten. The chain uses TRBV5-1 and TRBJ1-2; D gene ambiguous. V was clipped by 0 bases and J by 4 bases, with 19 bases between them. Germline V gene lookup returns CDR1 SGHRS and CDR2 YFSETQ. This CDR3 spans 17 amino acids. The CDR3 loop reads CASSLAHPGRLGYGYTF. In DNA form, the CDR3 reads TGCGCCAGCAGCTTGGCCCACCCGGGCAGGTTGGGCTATGGCTACACCTTC.

CDR3 sequence (DNA): TGTGCCAGCAGCTCGCCAATTAATGAGCAGTTCTTC. Protein sequence: CASSSPINEQFF. This chain joins TRBV7-9 and TRBJ2-1; no definite D call. The CDR3 loop spans 12 amino acids. Germline CDR1 is SEHNR and CDR2 is FQNEAQ (reference sequence). The V and J ends lost 4 bases and 7 bases respectively, with 8 bases between them.

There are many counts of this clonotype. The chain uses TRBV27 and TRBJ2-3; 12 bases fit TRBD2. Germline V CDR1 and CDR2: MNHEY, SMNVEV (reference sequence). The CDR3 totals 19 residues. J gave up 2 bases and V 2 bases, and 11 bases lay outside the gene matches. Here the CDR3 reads CASSLRGGWTSGATDTQYF. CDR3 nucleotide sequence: TGTGCCAGCAGTTTACGTGGGGGTTGGACTAGCGGGGCCACAGATACGCAGTATTTT.

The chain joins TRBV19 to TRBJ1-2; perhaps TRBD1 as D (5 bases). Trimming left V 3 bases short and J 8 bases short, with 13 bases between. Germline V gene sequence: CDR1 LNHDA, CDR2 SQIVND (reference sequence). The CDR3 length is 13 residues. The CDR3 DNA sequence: TGTGCCAGTAGTATCCTTACAGGTTGGGGCTACACCTTC. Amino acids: CASSILTGWGYTF.

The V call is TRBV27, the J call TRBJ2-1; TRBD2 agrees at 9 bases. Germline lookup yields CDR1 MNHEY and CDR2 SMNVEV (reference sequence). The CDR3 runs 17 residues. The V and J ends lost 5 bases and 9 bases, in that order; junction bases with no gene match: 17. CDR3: CASSLHPGTSLGREQFF. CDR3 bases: TGTGCCAGCAGTCTCCATCCCGGGACTAGCTTAGGTCGTGAGCAGTTCTTC.

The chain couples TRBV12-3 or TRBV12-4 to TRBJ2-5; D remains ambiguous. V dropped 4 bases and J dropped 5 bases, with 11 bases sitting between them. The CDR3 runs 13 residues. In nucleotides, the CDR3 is TGTGCCAGCAGTTCTCGGGTCGGGGAGACCCAGTACTTC. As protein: CASSSRVGETQYF.

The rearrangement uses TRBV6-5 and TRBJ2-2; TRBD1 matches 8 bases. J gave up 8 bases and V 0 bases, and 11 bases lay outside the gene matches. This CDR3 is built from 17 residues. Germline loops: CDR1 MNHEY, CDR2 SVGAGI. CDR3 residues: CASSYSDEAGGSGELFF. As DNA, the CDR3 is TGTGCCAGCAGTTACTCGGATGAAGCAGGGGGCTCGGGGGAGCTGTTTTTT.

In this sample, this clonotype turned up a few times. Here the CDR3 reads CASSLGGLGQGEAFF. Written as DNA, the CDR3 is TGTGCCAGCAGCCTAGGGGGTTTAGGCCAGGGTGAAGCTTTCTTT. The chain uses TRBV7-8 and TRBJ1-1, with a possible D match to TRBD1 (6 bases). The V and J ends lost 5 bases and 7 bases respectively, with 20 bases between them. The length of the CDR3 is 15 residues. Germline lookup yields CDR1 SGHVS and CDR2 FQNEAQ.

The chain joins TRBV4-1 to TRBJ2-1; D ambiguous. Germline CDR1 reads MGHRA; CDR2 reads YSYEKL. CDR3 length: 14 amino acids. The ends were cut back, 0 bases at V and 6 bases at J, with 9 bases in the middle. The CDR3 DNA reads TGCGCCAGCAGCCAAGAGGTCCGGGCCAATGAGCAGTTCTTC. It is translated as CASSQEVRANEQFF.

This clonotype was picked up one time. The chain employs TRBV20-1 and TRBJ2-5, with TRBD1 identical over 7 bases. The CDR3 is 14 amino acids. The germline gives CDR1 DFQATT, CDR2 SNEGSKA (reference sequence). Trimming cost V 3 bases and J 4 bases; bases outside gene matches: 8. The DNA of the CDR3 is TGCAGTGCTAGTCGCCTCCCAGGGGGAGAGACCCAGTACTTC. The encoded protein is CSASRLPGGETQYF.

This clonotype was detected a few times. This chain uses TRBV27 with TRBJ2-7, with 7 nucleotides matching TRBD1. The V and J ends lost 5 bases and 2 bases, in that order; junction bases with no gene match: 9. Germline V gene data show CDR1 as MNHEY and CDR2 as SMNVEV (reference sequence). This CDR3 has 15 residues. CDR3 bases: TGTGCCAGCAGTCGAGCCGGGACAGTACCCTACGAGCAGTACTTC. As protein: CASSRAGTVPYEQYF.

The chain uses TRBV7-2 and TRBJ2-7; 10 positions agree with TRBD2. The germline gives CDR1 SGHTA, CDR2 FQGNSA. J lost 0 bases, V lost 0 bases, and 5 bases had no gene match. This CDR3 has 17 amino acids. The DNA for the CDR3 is TGTGCCAGCAGCTTAGCGCTCGGGACTAGCGACTCCTACGAGCAGTACTTC. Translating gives CASSLALGTSDSYEQYF.